These T cell receptor beta chains were read from a single sample in a study of blood T cell repertoires in COVID-19. Libraries were prepared by immunoSEQ multiplex PCR; TCRdb keeps only in-frame clonotypes and omits some of them. The table records over 250,000 clones, 70% to 90% of them present only once. The sequenced sample was peripheral blood. Source of these receptors: a woman aged 55-69 years with acute or convalescent COVID-19. CDR3s leave out the opening cysteine and the closing phenylalanine or tryptophan. Fields, in order: V gene, CDR3 protein.

v_call: TRBV27
cdr3_aa: ASSLASGSYTDTQY

v_call: TRBV18
cdr3_aa: ASSPGTGGNSPLH

v_call: TRBV28
cdr3_aa: ASSNRIRTADSYNEQF

v_call: TRBV7-7
cdr3_aa: ASSPERGIGEKLF

v_call: TRBV10-3
cdr3_aa: AISDALLTDGYT

v_call: TRBV28
cdr3_aa: ASRASGNTIY

v_call: TRBV15
cdr3_aa: ATSRWDRANTGELF

v_call: TRBV9
cdr3_aa: ASSVGDRGNYGYT

v_call: TRBV4-1
cdr3_aa: ASSQVTSGTYEQY

v_call: TRBV6-5
cdr3_aa: ASSYSGQVGTQY

v_call: TRBV27
cdr3_aa: ASSFRGLSDYGYT

v_call: TRBV10-3
cdr3_aa: AISDLGGTGTDTQY

v_call: TRBV7-9
cdr3_aa: ASSAQGTGELF

v_call: TRBV10-1
cdr3_aa: AHHSVGTGLMTGNQPQH

v_call: TRBV6-5
cdr3_aa: ASSYLWTGANNEQF

v_call: TRBV5-1
cdr3_aa: ASSLAAGEQF

v_call: TRBV10-3
cdr3_aa: AITMTGLAGGPLYNEQF

v_call: TRBV27
cdr3_aa: ASSFLTGELF

v_call: TRBV30
cdr3_aa: AGTGRNEQF

v_call: TRBV28
cdr3_aa: ASSLNTRGQMVSYEQY

v_call: TRBV4-3
cdr3_aa: ASSQGGRAVEPQH

v_call: TRBV7-9
cdr3_aa: AVDTGGPLQETQY

v_call: TRBV4-3
cdr3_aa: ASSQDERGGSDTQY

v_call: TRBV18
cdr3_aa: ASSPGRGRGAYEQY

v_call: TRBV5-8
cdr3_aa: ASSLGQGYNEQF

v_call: TRBV4-1
cdr3_aa: ASSQDPRAGSPRNYGYT

v_call: TRBV7-9
cdr3_aa: ASSSSGASSPLH

v_call: TRBV28
cdr3_aa: ATGGTRETQY

v_call: TRBV6-5
cdr3_aa: ATAGDNNSPLH

v_call: TRBV5-6
cdr3_aa: ASSLYLRQYNEQF

v_call: TRBV6-5
cdr3_aa: ASSYWGSGGYNEQF

v_call: TRBV5-8
cdr3_aa: ASSLEASGLETQY

v_call: TRBV12-3/TRBV12-4
cdr3_aa: ASSLANGEQY

v_call: TRBV5-1
cdr3_aa: ASSFGQTNTGELF

v_call: TRBV29-1
cdr3_aa: SVEEGGQQPQH

v_call: TRBV14
cdr3_aa: ASSQGGNTGELF

v_call: TRBV7-9
cdr3_aa: ASSLWSSGPYNEQF

v_call: TRBV28
cdr3_aa: ASSHMNTEAF

v_call: TRBV7-2
cdr3_aa: ASSYGLAGVEQF

v_call: TRBV11-3
cdr3_aa: ASSLVTGGVTDTQY

v_call: TRBV9
cdr3_aa: ASSVSQGGLSPLH

v_call: TRBV18
cdr3_aa: ASSPGGNSPLH

v_call: TRBV30
cdr3_aa: AWSVRGQGDTQY

v_call: TRBV9
cdr3_aa: ASSFSTGRSSGNTIY

v_call: TRBV6-1
cdr3_aa: ASSEGQYYEQY

v_call: TRBV5-6
cdr3_aa: ASSWGQGGTEAF

v_call: TRBV6-1
cdr3_aa: ASSEDGYGYT

v_call: TRBV27
cdr3_aa: ASSLNRGGYGYT

v_call: TRBV28
cdr3_aa: ASSSGTGGWGEQF

v_call: TRBV7-8
cdr3_aa: ASSAVGSGVQETQY

v_call: TRBV7-8
cdr3_aa: ASSFEIARSLEQY